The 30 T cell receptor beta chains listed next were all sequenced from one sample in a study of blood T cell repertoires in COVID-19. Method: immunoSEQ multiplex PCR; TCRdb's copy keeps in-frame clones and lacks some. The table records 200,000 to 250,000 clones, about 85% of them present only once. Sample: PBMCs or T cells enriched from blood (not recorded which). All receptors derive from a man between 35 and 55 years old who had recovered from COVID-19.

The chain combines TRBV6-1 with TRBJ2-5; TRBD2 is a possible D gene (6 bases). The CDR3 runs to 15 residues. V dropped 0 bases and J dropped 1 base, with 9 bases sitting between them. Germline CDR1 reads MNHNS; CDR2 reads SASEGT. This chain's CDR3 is CASSEALTSQETQYF. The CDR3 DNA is TGTGCCAGCAGTGAAGCGCTGACTAGCCAAGAGACCCAGTACTTC.

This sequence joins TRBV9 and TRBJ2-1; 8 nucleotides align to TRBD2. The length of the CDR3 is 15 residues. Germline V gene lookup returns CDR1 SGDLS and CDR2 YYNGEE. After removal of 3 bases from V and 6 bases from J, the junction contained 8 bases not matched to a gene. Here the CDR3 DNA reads TGTGCCAGCAGCGCAAGTAGCGGGACGGGCAATGAGCAGTTCTTC. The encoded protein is CASSASSGTGNEQFF.

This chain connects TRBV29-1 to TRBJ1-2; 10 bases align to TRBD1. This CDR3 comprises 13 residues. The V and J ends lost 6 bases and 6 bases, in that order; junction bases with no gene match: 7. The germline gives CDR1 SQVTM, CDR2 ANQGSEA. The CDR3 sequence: CSVGQGFRDGYTF. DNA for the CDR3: TGCAGCGTGGGACAGGGGTTTCGCGATGGCTACACCTTC.

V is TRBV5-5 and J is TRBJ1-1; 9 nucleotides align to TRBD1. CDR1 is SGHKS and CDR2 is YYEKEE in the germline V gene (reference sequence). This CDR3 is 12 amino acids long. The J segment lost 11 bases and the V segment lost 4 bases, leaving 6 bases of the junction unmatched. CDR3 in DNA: TGTGCCAGCAGCCGGACAGGGGCGGGTGCTTTCTTT. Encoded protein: CASSRTGAGAFF.

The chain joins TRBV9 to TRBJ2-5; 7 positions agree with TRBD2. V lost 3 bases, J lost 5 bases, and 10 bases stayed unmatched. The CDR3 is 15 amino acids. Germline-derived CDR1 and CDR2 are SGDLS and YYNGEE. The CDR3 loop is CASSEMGTIQETQYF. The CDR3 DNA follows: TGTGCCAGCAGCGAGATGGGGACTATCCAGGAGACCCAGTACTTC.

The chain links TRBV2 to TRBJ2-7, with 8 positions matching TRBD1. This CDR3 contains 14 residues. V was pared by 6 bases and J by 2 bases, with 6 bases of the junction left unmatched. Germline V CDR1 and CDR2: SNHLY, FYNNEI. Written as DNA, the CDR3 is TGTGCCAGCAGCGAGACAGGGGCCCCCTACGAGCAGTACTTC. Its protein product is CASSETGAPYEQYF.

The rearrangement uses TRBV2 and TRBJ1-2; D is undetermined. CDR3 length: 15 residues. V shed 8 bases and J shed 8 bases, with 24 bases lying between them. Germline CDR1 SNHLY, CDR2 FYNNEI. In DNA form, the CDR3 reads TGTGCCAGCGCGGCCTTAGGAGGAAGGCTAGAGGGCTACACCTTC. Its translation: CASAALGGRLEGYTF.

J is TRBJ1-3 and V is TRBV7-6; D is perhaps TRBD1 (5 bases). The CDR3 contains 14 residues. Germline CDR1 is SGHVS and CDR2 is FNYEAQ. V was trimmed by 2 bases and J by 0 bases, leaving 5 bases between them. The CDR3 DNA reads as TGTGCCAGCAGCTTAACAGGCTCTGGAAACACCATATATTTT. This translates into CASSLTGSGNTIYF.

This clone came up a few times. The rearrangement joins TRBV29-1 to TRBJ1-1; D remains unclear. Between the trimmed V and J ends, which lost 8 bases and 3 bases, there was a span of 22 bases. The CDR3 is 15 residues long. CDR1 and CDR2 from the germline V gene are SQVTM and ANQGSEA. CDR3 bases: TGCAGCATAGCGGGCCAGCCCCGGGGTGACACTGAAGCTTTCTTT. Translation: CSIAGQPRGDTEAFF.

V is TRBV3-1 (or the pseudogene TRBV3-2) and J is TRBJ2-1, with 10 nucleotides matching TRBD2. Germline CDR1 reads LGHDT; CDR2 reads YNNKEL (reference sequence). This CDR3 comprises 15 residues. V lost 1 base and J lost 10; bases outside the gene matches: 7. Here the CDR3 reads CASSQGSGTSVEQFF. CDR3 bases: TGTGCCAGCAGCCAAGGTTCCGGGACTAGCGTCGAGCAGTTCTTC.

The CDR3 region is CAWYGQGIYGYTF. As DNA, the CDR3 is TGTGCCTGGTACGGACAGGGGATCTATGGCTACACCTTC. The rearrangement joins TRBV30 to TRBJ1-2; 9 bases line up with TRBD1. Trimming at V came to 5 bases and at J to 4 bases, leaving 5 bases not matched to a gene. Germline V lookup: CDR1 GTSNPN, CDR2 SVGIG (reference sequence). This CDR3 has 13 residues.

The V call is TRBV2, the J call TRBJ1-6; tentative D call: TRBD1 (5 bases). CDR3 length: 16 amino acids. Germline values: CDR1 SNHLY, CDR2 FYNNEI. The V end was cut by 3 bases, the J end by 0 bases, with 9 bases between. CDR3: CASSEQGSSYNSPLHF. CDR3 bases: TGTGCCAGCAGTGAGCAGGGTAGCTCCTATAATTCACCCCTCCACTTT.

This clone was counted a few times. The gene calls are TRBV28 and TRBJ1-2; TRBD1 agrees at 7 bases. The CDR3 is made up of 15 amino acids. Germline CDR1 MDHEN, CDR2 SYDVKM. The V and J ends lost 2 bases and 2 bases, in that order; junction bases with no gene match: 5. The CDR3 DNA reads TGTGCCAGCAGTTTAAATATAGGGGGCAACTATGGCTACACCTTC. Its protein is CASSLNIGGNYGYTF.

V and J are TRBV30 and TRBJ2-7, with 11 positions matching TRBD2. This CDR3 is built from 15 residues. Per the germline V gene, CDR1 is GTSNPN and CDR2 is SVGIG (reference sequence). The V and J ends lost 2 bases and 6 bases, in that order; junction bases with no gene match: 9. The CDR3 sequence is CAWSLTSGRFSEQYF. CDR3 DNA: TGTGCCTGGAGTTTAACTAGCGGGAGATTCAGCGAGCAGTACTTC.

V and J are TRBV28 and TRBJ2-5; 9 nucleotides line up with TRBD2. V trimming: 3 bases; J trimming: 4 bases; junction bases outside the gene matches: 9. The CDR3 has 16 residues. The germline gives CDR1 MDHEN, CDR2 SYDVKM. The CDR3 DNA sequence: TGTGCCAGCAGTTTGGCCCCGGGACTAGCAGGAGAGACCCAGTACTTC. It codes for CASSLAPGLAGETQYF. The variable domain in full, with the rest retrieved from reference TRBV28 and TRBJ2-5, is DVKVTQSSRYLVKRTGEKVFLECVQDMDHENMFWYRQDPGLGLRLIYFSYDVKMKEKGDIPEGYSVSREKKERFSLILESASTNQTSMYLCASSLAPGLAGETQYFGPGTRLLVL.

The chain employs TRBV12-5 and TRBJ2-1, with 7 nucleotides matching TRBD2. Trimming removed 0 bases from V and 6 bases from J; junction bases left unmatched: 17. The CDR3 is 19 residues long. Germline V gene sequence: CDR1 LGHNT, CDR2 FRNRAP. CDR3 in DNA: TGTGCTAGTGGTTTGGTATTCTTTCCGGGTGGGAGGGCCCTCAATGAGCAGTTCTTC. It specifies CASGLVFFPGGRALNEQFF.

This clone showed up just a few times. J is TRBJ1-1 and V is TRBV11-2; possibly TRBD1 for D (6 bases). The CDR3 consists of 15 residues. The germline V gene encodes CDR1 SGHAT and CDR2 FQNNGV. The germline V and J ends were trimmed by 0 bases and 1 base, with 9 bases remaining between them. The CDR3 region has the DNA TGTGCCAGCAGCTTAGAGGACAGCCCGAACACTGAAGCTTTCTTT. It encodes CASSLEDSPNTEAFF.

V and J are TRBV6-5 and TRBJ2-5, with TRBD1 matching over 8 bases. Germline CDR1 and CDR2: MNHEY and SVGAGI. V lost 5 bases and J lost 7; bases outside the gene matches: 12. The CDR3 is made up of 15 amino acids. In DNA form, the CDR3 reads TGTGCCAGCAGTACCCCGGGACAGGCTCGAGGGACCCAGTACTTC. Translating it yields CASSTPGQARGTQYF.

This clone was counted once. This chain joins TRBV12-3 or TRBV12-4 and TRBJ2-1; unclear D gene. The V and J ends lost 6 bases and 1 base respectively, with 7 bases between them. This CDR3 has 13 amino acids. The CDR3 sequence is CASSQLSYNEQFF. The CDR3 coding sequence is TGTGCCAGCAGCCAACTGTCCTACAATGAGCAGTTCTTC.

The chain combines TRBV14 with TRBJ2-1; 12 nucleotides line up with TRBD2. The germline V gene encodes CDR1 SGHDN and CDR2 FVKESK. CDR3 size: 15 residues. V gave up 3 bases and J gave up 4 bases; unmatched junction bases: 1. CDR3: CASSQTSGRYNEQFF. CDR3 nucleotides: TGTGCCAGCAGCCAGACTAGCGGGAGATACAATGAGCAGTTCTTC.

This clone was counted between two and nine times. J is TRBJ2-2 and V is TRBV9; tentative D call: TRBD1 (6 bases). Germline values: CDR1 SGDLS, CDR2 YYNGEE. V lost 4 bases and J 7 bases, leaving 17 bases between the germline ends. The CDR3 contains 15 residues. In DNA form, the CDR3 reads TGTGCCAGCAGCTTGGGACCCCGAGGGGGCGGGGAGCTGTTTTTT. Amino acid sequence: CASSLGPRGGGELFF.

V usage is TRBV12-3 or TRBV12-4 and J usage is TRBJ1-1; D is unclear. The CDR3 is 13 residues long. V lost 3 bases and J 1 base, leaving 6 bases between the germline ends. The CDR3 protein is CASSFEPNTEAFF. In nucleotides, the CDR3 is TGTGCCAGCAGTTTCGAGCCGAACACTGAAGCTTTCTTT.

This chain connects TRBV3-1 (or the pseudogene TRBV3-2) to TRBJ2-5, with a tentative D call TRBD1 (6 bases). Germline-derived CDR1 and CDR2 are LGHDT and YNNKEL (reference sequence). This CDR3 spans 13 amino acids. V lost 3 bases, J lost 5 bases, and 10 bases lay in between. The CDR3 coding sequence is TGTGCCAGCAGCCATAGAACAGGGGAGACCCAGTACTTC. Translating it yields CASSHRTGETQYF.

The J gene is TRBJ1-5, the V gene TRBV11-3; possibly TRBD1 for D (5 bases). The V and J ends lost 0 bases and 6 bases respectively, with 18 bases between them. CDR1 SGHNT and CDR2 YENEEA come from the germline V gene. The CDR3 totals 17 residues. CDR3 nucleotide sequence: TGTGCCAGCAGCTTAGATCTTCGCAGGGAGGTGAGTCAGCCCCAGCATTTT. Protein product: CASSLDLRREVSQPQHF.

CDR3 nucleotide sequence: TGTGCCAGCAGTGAACTAGCGGGAGGCAATGAGCAGTTCTTC. Protein: CASSELAGGNEQFF. The chain carries TRBV25-1 and TRBJ2-1; 11 bases line up with TRBD2. Trimming took 2 bases from V and 6 from J; bases not matched to a gene: 0. Germline CDR1 MGHDK, CDR2 SYGVNS. The CDR3 runs to 14 residues.

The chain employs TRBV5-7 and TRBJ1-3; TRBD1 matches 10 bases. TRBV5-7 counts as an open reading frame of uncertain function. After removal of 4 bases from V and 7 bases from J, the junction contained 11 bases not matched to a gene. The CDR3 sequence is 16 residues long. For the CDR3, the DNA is TGTGCCAGCAGCCGCTCCGGGACAGGGGAAACTAACACCATATATTTT. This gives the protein CASSRSGTGETNTIYF.

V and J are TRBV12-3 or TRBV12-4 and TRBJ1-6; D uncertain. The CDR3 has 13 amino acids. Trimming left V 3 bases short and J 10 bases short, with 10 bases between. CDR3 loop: CASSLRDGSPLHF. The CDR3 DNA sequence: TGTGCCAGCAGTTTGAGGGATGGGTCACCCCTCCACTTT.

The CDR3: CASSLVASSYEQYF. Here the CDR3 DNA reads TGTGCCAGCAGCTTAGTGGCTTCCTCCTACGAGCAGTACTTC. This chain connects TRBV7-2 to TRBJ2-7; D remains ambiguous. This CDR3 is built from 14 residues. Germline CDR1 reads SGHTA; CDR2 reads FQGNSA. Trimming removed 1 base at V and 0 bases at J, with 7 bases between.

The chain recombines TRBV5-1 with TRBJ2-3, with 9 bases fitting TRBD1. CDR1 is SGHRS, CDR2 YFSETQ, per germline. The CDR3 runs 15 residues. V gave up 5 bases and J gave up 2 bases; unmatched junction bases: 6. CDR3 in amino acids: CASRPGQGFTDTQYF. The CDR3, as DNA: TGCGCCAGCAGACCTGGACAGGGGTTCACAGATACGCAGTATTTT.

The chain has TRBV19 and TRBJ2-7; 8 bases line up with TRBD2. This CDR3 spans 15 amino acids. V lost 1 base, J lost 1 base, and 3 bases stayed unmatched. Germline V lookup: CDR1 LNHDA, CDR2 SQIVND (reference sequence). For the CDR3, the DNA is TGTGCCAGTAGTATAGGCGGGAGGAGGTCCTACGAGCAGTACTTC. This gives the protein CASSIGGRRSYEQYF.